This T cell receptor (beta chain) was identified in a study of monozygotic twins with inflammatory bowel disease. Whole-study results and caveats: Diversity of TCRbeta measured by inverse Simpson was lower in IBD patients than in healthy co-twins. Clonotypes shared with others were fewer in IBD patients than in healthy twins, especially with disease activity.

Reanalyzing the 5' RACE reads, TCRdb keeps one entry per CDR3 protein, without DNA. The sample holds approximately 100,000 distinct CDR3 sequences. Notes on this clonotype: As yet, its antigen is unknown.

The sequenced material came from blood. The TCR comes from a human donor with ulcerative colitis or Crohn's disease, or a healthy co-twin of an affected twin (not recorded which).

The chain's CDR3 is CASSFGGTLHF. This chain connects TRBV11-2 to TRBJ1-6. Germline CDR1 SGHAT, CDR2 FQNNGV. This CDR3 is built from 11 residues.